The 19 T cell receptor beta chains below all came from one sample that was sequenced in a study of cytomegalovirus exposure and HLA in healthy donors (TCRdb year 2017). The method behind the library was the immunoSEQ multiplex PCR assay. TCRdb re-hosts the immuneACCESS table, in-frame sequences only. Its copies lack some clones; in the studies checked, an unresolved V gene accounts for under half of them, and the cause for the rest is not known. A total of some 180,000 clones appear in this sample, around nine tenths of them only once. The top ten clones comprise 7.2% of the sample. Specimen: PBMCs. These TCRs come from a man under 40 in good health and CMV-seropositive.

This CDR3 is CASSVQGAQVTGYTF. For the CDR3, the DNA is TGTGCCAGCAGTGTTCAGGGGGCGCAAGTGACGGGCTACACCTTC. V is TRBV25-1 and J is TRBJ1-2; TRBD1 matches 8 bases. The junction had 12 bases not matched to a gene; V was cut back by 4 bases and J by 8 bases. The CDR3 runs 15 residues. The germline CDR1 and CDR2 sequences are MGHDK and SYGVNS.

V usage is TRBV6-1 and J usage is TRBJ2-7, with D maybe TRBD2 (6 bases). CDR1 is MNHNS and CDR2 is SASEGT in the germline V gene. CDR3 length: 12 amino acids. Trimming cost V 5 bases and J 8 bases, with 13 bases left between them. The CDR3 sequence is CASSPVEGKQYF. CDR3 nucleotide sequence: TGTGCCAGCAGTCCCGTGGAGGGCAAGCAGTACTTC.

CDR3 bases: TGTGCCAGCAGCGTAGCCCAGGGTAGTTCACCCCTCCACTTT. It yields the protein CASSVAQGSSPLHF. V usage is TRBV9 and J usage is TRBJ1-6; perhaps TRBD1 as D (5 bases). Per germline, CDR1 SGDLS and CDR2 YYNGEE. The CDR3 runs 14 residues. Between the trimmed V and J ends, which lost 0 bases and 9 bases, there was a span of 10 bases.

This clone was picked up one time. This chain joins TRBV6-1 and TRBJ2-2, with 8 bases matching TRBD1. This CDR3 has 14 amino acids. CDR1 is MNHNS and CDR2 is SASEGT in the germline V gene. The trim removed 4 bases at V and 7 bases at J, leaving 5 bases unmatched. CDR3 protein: CASSAGQGSGELFF. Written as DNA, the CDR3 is TGTGCCAGCAGTGCAGGACAGGGAAGCGGGGAGCTGTTTTTT.

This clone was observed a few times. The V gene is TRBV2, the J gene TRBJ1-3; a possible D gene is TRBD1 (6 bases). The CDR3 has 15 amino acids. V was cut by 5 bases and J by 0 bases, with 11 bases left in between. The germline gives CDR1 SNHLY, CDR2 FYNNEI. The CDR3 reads CASSRQVASGNTIYF. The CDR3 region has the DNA TGTGCCAGCAGTAGACAGGTGGCCTCTGGAAACACCATATATTTT.

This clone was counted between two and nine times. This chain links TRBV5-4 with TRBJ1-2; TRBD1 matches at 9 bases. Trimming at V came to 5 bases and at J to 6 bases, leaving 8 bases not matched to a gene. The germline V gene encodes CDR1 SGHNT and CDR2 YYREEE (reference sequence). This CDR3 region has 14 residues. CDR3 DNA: TGTGCCAGCAGTCAACAGGGGGCACGGAATGGCTACACCTTC. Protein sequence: CASSQQGARNGYTF.

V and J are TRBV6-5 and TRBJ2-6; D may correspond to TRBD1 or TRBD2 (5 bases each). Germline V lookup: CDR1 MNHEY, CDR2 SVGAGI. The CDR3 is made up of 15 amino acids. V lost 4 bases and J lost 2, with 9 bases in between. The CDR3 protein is CASSWDRAGANVLTF. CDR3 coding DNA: TGTGCCAGCAGTTGGGACCGGGCTGGGGCCAACGTCCTGACTTTC.

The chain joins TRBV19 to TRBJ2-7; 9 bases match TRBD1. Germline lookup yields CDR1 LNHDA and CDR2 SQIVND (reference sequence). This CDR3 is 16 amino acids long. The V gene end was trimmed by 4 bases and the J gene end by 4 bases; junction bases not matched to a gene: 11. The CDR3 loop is CASSTLQGARVYEQYF. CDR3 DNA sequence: TGTGCCAGTAGTACATTACAGGGGGCGCGAGTATACGAGCAGTACTTC.

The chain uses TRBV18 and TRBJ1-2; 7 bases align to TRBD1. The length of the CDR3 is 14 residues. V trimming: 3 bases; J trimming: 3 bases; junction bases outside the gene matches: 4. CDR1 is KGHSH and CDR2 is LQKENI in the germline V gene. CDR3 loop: CASSPPTGHYGYTF. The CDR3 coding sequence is TGTGCCAGCTCACCCCCGACAGGGCACTATGGCTACACCTTC. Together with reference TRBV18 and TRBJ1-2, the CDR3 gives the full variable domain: NAGVMQNPRHLVRRRGQEARLRCSPMKGHSHVYWYRQLPEEGLKFMVYLQKENIIDESGMPKERFSAEFPKEGPSILRIQQVVRGDSAAYFCASSPPTGHYGYTFGSGTRLTVV.

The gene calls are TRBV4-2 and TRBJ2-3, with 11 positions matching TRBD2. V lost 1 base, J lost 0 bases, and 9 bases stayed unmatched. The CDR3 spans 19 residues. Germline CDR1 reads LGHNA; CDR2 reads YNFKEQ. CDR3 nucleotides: TGTGCCAGCAGCCAAGGCTCGGGACTAGCGGCTTCTAGCACAGATACGCAGTATTTT. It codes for CASSQGSGLAASSTDTQYF.

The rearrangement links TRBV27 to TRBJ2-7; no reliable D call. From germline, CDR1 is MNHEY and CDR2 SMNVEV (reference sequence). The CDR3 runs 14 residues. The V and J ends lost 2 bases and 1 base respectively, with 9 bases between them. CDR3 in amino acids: CASSLGVASYEQYF. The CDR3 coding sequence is TGTGCCAGCAGTTTAGGGGTAGCTTCCTACGAGCAGTACTTC.

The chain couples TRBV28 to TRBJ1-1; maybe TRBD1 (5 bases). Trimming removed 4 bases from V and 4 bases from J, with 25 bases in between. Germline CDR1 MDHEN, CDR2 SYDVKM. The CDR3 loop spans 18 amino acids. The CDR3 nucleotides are TGTGCCAGCAGTTCGCGGCGGGGGGTGAGTCCGACGGGCACTGAAGCTTTCTTT. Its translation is CASSSRRGVSPTGTEAFF.

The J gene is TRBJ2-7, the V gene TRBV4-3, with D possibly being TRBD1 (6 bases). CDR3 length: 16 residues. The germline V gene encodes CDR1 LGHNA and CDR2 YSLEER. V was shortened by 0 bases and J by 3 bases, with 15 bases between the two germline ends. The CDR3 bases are TGCGCCAGCAGCCAAGATCAGGGGCAGGGCCTCTACGAGCAGTACTTC. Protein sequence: CASSQDQGQGLYEQYF.

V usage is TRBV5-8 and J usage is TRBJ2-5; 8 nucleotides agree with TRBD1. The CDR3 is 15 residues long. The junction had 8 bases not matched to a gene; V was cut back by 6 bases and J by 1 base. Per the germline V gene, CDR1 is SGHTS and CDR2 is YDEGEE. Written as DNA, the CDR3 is TGTGCCAGCAACAGAGAGCAGGGGGCCCAAGAGACCCAGTACTTC. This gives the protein CASNREQGAQETQYF.

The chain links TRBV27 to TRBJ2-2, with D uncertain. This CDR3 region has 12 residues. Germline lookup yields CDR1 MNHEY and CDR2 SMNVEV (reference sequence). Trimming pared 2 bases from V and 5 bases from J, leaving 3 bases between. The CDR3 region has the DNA TGTGCCAGCAGTTTAGTGACCGGGGAGCTGTTTTTT. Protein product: CASSLVTGELFF.

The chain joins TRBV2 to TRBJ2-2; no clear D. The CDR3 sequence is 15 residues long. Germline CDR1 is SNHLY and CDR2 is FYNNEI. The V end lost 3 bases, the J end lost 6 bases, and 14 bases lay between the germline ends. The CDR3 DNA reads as TGTGCCAGCAGTGAGACGCAGGTAGTCGCCGGGGAGCTGTTTTTT. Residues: CASSETQVVAGELFF.

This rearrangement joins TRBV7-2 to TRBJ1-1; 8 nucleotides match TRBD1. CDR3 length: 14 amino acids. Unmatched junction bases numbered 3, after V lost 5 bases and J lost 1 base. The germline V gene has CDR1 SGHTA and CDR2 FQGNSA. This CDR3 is CASSLGQENTEAFF. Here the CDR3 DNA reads TGTGCCAGCAGCCTGGGACAGGAGAACACTGAAGCTTTCTTT.

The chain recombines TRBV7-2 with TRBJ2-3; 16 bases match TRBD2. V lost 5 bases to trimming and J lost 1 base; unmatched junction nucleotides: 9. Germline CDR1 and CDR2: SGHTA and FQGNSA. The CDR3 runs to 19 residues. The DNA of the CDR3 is TGTGCCAGCAGCATACCGGGACTAGCGGGGGGGCAGGGCACAGATACGCAGTATTTT. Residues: CASSIPGLAGGQGTDTQYF. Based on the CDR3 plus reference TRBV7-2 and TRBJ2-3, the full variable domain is GAGVSQSPSNKVTEKGKDVELRCDPISGHTALYWYRQSLGQGLEFLIYFQGNSAPDKSGLPSDRFSAERTGGSVSTLTIQRTQQEDSAVYLCASSIPGLAGGQGTDTQYFGPGTRLTVL.

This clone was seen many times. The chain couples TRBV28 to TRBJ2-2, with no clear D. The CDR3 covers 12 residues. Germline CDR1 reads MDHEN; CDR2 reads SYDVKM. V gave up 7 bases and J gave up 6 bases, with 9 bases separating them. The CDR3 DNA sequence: TGTGCCAGCAACGGGTTATCCGGGGAGCTGTTTTTT. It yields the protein CASNGLSGELFF.